The table lists the clone carrying this T cell receptor (beta chain) with a count of one. The data were obtained in a study of OX40 agonist ivuxolimab in advanced cancers. From germline, CDR1 is SGHDT and CDR2 YYEEEE. J was trimmed by 7 bases and V by 1 base; bases with no gene match: 8. The CDR3 is 15 residues long. TCRdb's table, derived via immunoSEQ multiplex PCR, lists solely in-frame clones and lacks some. Found here are fewer than 90,000 clones, about 88% of them singletons; the top ten hold approximately 8.4%. The V call is TRBV5-6, the J call TRBJ2-1; 7 bases match TRBD1. The receptor was isolated from an adult with an advanced solid tumor such as melanoma, head and neck, liver or kidney cancer. The sample in question was CD4+ or CD8+ T cells sorted from blood, obtained in a trial of the OX40 agonist ivuxolimab. The CDR3 DNA is TGTGCCAGCAGCTTGTGGGGGACAGCCATGAATGAGCAGTTCTTC. Its protein product is CASSLWGTAMNEQFF.